The rows below give T cell receptor beta chains drawn from one sample of a study of T cells in Graves' hyperthyroidism and ophthalmopathy. TCRdb processed the multiplex PCR reads anew with MiXCR; each CDR3 protein has one entry. The table records around 390,000 distinct CDR3 sequences, 14% of them present only once. The sample comprised blood. Receptors originate from a woman in her twenties or thirties with Graves' ophthalmopathy. Each CDR3 is given with its conserved first and last residue. Fields, in order: CDR3 DNA, CDR3 protein, clone size, V gene, J gene, D gene. The D gene is left open where the match is weak. Clone size appears in some rows only: once, few, many, or a class for an expanded clone.

CDR3nt: TGCGCCAGCAGCCAGGGATACTACGATACCCAGTACTTC
CDR3aa: CASSQGYYDTQYF
abundance: NA
v_gene: TRBV4-1
j_gene: TRBJ2-5
d_gene: NA

CDR3nt: TGCGCCAGCAGCCAAGAGGGACAGGGGATCGGGGAGCTGTTTTTT
CDR3aa: CASSQEGQGIGELFF
abundance: NA
v_gene: TRBV4-1
j_gene: TRBJ2-2
d_gene: TRBD1

CDR3nt: TGTGCCAGCAGTTTATCGGCTAGCAGGAGCTCCTACGAGCAGTACTTC
CDR3aa: CASSLSASRSSYEQYF
abundance: many
v_gene: TRBV28
j_gene: TRBJ2-7
d_gene: NA

CDR3nt: TGTGCCAGCAGCCAAGATCTGTTTGGCAGGGGGTTCGGCTACACCTTC
CDR3aa: CASSQDLFGRGFGYTF
abundance: many
v_gene: TRBV14
j_gene: TRBJ1-2
d_gene: TRBD1

CDR3nt: TGTGCCAACAGTATTAGGGACAGGTCCAGCTCTGGAAACACCATATATTTT
CDR3aa: CANSIRDRSSSGNTIYF
abundance: NA
v_gene: TRBV28
j_gene: TRBJ1-3
d_gene: TRBD1

CDR3nt: TGTGCCAGCAGCCAAGTTGGGGGCAGCACAGATACGCAGTATTTT
CDR3aa: CASSQVGGSTDTQYF
abundance: many
v_gene: TRBV3-1
j_gene: TRBJ2-3
d_gene: NA

CDR3nt: TGTGCCAGCAGCGTAGCGACAGGGATTCTTTACGAGCAGTACTTC
CDR3aa: CASSVATGILYEQYF
abundance: many
v_gene: TRBV9
j_gene: TRBJ2-7
d_gene: TRBD1

CDR3nt: TGTGCCAGCAGTTACGGCCTTCGAAGGGAGGACTATGGCTACACCTTC
CDR3aa: CASSYGLRREDYGYTF
abundance: many
v_gene: TRBV6-2/TRBV6-3
j_gene: TRBJ1-2
d_gene: NA

CDR3nt: TGTGCCAGCAGCCACTCTAGCGGGACATCCTACGAGCAGTACTTC
CDR3aa: CASSHSSGTSYEQYF
abundance: few
v_gene: TRBV2
j_gene: TRBJ2-7
d_gene: TRBD2

CDR3nt: TGTGCCTGGAGCCTTAGCGGGGGGCTGAATACGCAGTATTTT
CDR3aa: CAWSLSGGLNTQYF
abundance: many
v_gene: TRBV30
j_gene: TRBJ2-3
d_gene: TRBD2